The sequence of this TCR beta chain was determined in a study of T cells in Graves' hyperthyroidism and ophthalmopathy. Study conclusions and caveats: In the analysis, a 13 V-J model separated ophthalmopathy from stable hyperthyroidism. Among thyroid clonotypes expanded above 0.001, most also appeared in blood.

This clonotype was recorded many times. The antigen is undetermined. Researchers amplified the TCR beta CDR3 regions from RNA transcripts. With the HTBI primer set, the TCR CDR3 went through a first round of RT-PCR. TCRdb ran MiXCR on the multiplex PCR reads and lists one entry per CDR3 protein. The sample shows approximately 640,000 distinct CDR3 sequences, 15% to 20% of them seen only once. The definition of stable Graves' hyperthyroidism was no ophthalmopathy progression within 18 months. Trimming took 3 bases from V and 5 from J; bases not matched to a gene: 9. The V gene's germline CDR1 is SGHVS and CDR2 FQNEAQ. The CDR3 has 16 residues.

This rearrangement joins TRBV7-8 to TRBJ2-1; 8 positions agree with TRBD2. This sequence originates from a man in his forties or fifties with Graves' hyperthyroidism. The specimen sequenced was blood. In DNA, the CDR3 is TGTGCCAGCAGCTTTACGAGCGGGAGAAGGAACAATGAGCAGTTCTTC. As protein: CASSFTSGRRNNEQFF.